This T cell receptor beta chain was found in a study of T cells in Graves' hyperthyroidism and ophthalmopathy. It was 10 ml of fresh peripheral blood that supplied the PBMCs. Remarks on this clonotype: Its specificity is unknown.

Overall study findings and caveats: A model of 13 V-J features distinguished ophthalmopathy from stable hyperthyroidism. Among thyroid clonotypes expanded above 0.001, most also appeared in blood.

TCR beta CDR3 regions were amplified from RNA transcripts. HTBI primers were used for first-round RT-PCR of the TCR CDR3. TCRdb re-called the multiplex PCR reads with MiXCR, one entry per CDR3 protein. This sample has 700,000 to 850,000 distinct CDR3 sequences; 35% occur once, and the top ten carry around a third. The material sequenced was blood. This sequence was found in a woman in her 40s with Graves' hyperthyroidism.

The CDR3 region is CASSYSRTAGSFNQPQHF. In nucleotides, the CDR3 is TGTGCCAGCAGTTACTCGAGGACGGCAGGGTCTTTCAATCAGCCCCAGCATTTT. The chain combines TRBV6-6 with TRBJ1-5; the D gene is possibly TRBD1 (5 bases). The CDR3 has 18 residues. The ends were cut back, 0 bases at V and 3 bases at J, with 18 bases in the middle. Germline lookup yields CDR1 MNHNY and CDR2 SVGAGI (reference sequence).